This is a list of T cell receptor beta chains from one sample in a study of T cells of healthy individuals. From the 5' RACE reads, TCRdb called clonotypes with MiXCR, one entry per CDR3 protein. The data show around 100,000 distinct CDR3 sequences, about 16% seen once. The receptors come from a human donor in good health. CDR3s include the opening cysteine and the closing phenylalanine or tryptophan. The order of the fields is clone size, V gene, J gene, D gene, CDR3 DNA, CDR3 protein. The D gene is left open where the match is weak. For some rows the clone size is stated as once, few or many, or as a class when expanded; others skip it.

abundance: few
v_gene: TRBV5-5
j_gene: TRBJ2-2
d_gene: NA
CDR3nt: TGTGCCAGCAGCGCCGGGACAAGTAACACCGGGGAGCTGTTTTTT
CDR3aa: CASSAGTSNTGELFF

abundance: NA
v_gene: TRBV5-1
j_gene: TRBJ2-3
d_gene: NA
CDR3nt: TGCGCCAGCAGCTTGGATGTTGGGGCGCAGTATTTT
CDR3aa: CASSLDVGAQYF

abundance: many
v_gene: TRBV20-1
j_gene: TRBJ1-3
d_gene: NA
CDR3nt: TGCAGTGCTGCCCCGTTCGGGGGAGTCAGGGGAAACACCATATATTTT
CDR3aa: CSAAPFGGVRGNTIYF

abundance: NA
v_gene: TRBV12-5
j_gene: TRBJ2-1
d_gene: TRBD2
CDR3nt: TGTGCTAGTGGATTAGCGGGAGGGCCGGACAATGAGCAGTTCTTC
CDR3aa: CASGLAGGPDNEQFF

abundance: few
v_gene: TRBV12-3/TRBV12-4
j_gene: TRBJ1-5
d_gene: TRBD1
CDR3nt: TGTGCCAGCAGTCCCGGACAGGCCAGCAATCAGCCCCAGCATTTT
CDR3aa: CASSPGQASNQPQHF

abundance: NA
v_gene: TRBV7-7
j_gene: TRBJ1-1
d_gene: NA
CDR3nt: TGTGCTAGCAGCTTAAAAGTTGGAACTGAAGCTTTCTTT
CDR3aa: CASSLKVGTEAFF

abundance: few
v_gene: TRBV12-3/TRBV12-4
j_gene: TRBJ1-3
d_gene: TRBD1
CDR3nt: TGTGCCAGCAGTAGACGGACAGGGGAAGGAAACACCATATATTTT
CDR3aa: CASSRRTGEGNTIYF

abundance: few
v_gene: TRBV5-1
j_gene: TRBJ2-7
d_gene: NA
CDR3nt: TGCGCCAGCAGCTTGCTTAGCCGGCACGAGCAGTACTTC
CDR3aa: CASSLLSRHEQYF

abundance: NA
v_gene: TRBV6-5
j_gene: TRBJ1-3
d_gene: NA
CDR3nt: TGTGCCAGCAGTTACTCCCCGGGAAACACCATATATTTT
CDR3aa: CASSYSPGNTIYF

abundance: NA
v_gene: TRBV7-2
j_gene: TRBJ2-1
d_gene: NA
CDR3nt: TGTGCCAGCAGCTTAGTCTGGGGGCGCGACAATGAGCAGTTCTTC
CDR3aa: CASSLVWGRDNEQFF

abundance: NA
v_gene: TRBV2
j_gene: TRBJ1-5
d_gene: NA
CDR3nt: TGTGCCAGCAGAAGGGATGGGGATCAGCCCCAGCATTTT
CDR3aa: CASRRDGDQPQHF

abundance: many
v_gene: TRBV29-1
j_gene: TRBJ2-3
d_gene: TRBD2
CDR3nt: TGCAGCGTTGGGTTCGTTTGGCGGGAGATGACAGATACGCAGTATTTT
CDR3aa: CSVGFVWREMTDTQYF

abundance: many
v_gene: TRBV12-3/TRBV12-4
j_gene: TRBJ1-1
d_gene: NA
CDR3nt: TGTGCCAGCACCCGAGACAGGAACACTGAAGCTTTCTTT
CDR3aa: CASTRDRNTEAFF

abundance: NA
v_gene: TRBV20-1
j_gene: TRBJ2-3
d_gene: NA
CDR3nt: TGCAGTGCTAGTAGCAGGAGGGATACGCAGTATTTT
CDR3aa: CSASSRRDTQYF

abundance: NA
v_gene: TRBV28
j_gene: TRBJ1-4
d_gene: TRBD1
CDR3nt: TGTGCCAGCAGTCCTCCACCCCCAGGGGGTATTGAAAAACTGTTTTTT
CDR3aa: CASSPPPPGGIEKLFF

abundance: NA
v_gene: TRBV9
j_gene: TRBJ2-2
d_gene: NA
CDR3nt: TGTGCCAGCAGCCCAGGGGGGCGGAACACCGGGGAGCTGTTTTTT
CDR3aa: CASSPGGRNTGELFF

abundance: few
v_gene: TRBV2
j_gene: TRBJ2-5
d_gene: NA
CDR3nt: TGTGCCAGCAGTCTCCTTGGGACCCGGGGAGAGACCCAGTACTTC
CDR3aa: CASSLLGTRGETQYF

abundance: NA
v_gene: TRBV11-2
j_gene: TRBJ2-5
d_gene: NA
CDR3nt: TGTGCCAGCAGCTTTCACAGGGAGACCCAGTACTTC
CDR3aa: CASSFHRETQYF

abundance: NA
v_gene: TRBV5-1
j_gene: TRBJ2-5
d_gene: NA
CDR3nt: TGCGCCAGCAGCTCCCAGTGGGACGGTCAAGAGACCCAGTACTTC
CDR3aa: CASSSQWDGQETQYF

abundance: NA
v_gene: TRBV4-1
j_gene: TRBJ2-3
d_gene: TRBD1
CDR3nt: TGCGCCAGCAGCCGAGGGGGCGCAGGGGCTACGCAGTATTTT
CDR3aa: CASSRGGAGATQYF

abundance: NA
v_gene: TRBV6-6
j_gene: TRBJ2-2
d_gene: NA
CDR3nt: TGTGCCAGCAGTTACGGACATCCAGACACCGGGGAGCTGTTTTTT
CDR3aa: CASSYGHPDTGELFF

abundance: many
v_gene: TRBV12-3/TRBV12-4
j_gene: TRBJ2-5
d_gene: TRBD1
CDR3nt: TGTGCCAGCAGACTAACAGGGGGGGAGACCCAGTACTTC
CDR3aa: CASRLTGGETQYF

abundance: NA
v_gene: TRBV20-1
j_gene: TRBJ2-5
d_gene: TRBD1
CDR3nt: TGCAGTGCTAGAAACCAGAGCCCGGGACAGGCCACTGAATTGGCCCAGTACTTC
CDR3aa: CSARNQSPGQATELAQYF